This TCR beta chain was sequenced during a study of blood T cell repertoires in COVID-19. Study-wide context: Italy, Spain and the United States were the sources of the convalescent and acute COVID-19 samples.

Looked up from germline, CDR1 is SGHRS and CDR2 is YFSETQ. The CDR3 loop spans 13 amino acids. V was clipped by 0 bases and J by 6 bases, with 9 bases between them. Original processing notes: The assay estimated nucleated cells by amplifying reference gene primers. Method: immunoSEQ multiplex PCR; TCRdb's copy keeps in-frame clones and lacks some. The DNA gave D and trimming, while V, J and clone size come from that table. Counted here are approximately 50,000 clones, roughly 84% occurring once; the ten biggest clones make up less than 9%. The origin of this receptor is a man aged 50 to 59 with active COVID-19. The source material was peripheral blood. The chain uses TRBV5-1 and TRBJ1-2; maybe TRBD1 (6 bases). The CDR3 reads CASSLENRDGYTF. Here the CDR3 DNA reads TGCGCCAGCAGCTTGGAAAACAGGGATGGCTACACCTTC.